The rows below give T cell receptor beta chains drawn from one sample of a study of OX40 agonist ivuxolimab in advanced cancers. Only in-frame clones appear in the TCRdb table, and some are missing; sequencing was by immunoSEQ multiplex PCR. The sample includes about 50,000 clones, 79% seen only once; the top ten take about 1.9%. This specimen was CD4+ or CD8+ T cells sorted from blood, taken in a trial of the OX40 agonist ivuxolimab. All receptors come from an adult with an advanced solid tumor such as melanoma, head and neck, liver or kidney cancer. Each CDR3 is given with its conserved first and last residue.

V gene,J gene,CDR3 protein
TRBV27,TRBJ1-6,CASSPWDTSSYNSPLHF
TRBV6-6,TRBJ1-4,CASSRTGGAGEKLFF
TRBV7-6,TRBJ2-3,CASSSRGRADTQYF
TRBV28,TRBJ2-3,CASSLSIPGDTQYF
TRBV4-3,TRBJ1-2,CASSQGNPGSLSGYTF
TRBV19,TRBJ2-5,CASSISGRETQYF
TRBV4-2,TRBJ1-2,CASSPQPGQLNYGYTF
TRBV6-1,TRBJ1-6,CASRPTGTGASPLHF
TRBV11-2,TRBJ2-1,CASSLNEREGLTSYNEQFF
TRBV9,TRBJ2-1,CASSVTLVASSSYNEQFF
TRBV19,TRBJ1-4,CASSVQGALTNEKLFF
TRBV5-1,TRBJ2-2,CASSSGGQNTGELFF
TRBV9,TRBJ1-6,CASSSFYNSPLHF
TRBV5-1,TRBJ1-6,CASSGTVNSPLHF
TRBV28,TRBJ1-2,CASSLWDNLYGYTF
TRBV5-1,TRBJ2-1,CASSLELHNEQFF
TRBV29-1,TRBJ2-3,CSVEFGITDTQYF
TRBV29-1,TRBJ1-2,CSARTGSNYGYTF
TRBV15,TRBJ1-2,CATSRDLIGQGSYGYTF
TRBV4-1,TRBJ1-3,CASSEMGYSGNTIYF
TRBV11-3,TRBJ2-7,CASSLGERTTYEQYF
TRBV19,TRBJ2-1,CASSHEGIGEDNEQFF
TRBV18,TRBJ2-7,CASSPRDLYEQYF
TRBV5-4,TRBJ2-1,CASSPTSGGGYNEQFF
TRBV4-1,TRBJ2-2,CASSQRLAGATGELFF
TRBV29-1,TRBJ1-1,CSALTGGLNTEAFF
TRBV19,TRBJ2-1,CASSMGPGRVRNEQFF
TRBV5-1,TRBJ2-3,CASSFPGQGAKDTQYF
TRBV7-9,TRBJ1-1,CASSFTAGTMNTEAFF
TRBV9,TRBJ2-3,CASSVELAPGHLTDTQYF
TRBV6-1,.,CASRPAGGPHEQYF
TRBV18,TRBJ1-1,CASSLRGTGGGEAFF
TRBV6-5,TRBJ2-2,CASSRQGNTGELFF
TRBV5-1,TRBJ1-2,CASSLVSGANYGYTF
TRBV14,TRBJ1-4,CATARGANEKLFF
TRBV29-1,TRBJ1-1,CSVEQGLGNTEAFF
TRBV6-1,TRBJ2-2,CASSPGLQGELFF
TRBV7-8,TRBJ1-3,CASSWTAGNTIYF
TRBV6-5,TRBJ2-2,CASSSSAKGTGELFF
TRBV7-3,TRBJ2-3,CASSPSGKSTDTQYF
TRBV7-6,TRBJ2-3,CASSLPADTQYF
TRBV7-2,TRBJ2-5,CASSPQGQTFQETQYF
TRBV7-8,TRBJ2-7,CASSFFGELNEQYF
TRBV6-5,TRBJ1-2,CASSSHGQGNYGYTF
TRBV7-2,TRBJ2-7,CASSDRTGGLYEQYF
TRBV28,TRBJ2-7,CASMTLSYEQYF
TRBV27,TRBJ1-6,CASSFRGGPLHF
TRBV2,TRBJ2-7,CASGGTSGGQTQYF
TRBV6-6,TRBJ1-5,CASSRSNQPQHF
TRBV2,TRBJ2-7,CASSFRLLYEQYF
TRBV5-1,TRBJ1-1,CASSLRGGRGTEAFF
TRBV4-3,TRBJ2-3,CASSLRQSTDTQYF
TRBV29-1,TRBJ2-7,CSVRFPGAYEQYF
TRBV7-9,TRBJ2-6,CASSLDGGHSSGANVLTF
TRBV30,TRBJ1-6,CAWSGGAQGNGSPLHF
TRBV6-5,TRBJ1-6,CAASKGVTGSPLHF
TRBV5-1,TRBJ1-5,CASSLGDRAQPQHF
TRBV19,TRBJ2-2,CASASWGGGELFF
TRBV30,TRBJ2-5,CAWTSQETQYF